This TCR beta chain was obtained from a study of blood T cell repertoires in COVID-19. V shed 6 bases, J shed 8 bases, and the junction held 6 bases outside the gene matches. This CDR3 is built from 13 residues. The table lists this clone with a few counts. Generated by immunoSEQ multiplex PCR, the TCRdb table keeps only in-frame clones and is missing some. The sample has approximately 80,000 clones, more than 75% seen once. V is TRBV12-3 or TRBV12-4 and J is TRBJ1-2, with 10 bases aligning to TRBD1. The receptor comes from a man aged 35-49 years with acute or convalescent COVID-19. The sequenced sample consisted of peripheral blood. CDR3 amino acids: CASRRQGARGYTF. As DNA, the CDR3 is TGTGCCAGCAGGCGACAGGGGGCGAGAGGCTACACCTTC.